This T cell receptor beta chain was captured by sequencing in a study of T cells in women clearing cervical HPV infection. Study findings and constraints: Unknown T-cell numbers per sample may underlie the richness differences. Effector/memory and HPV-specific T cells were not isolated, and association timing is unknown.

The ends lost 0 bases at V and 2 bases at J; junction bases unmatched: 8. The CDR3 length is 19 residues. Per germline, CDR1 MRHNA and CDR2 SNTAGT. Profiled with immunoSEQ multiplex PCR; TCRdb holds only in-frame clones, not every one. This table holds 20,000 to 25,000 clones. Comment on this clone: Antigen specificity is unknown. Read sequence stops 3 residues before the CDR3 end, and the germline J gene provides the missing end.

Sequenced input: blood buffy coat. The chain couples TRBV6-4 to TRBJ2-3; 13 bases align to TRBD2. This sequence was found in a woman aged 18 to 75 with a cervical HPV16 infection that either progressed to CIN3+ or cleared (not recorded which). The CDR3 DNA, read in part, is TGTGCCAGCAGTGACTCTATTACTAGCGGGAGGGCCGACACAGATACG. Protein sequence: CASSDSITSGRADTDT. The complete CDR3 sequence is CASSDSITSGRADTDTQYF.